This record covers a single TCR beta chain. The repertoire was sequenced with immunoSEQ multiplex PCR; TCRdb's copy has only in-frame clones and lacks some. Among 60,000 to 75,000 clones listed, less than 98% were seen once. The data belong to a study of technical replicates of blood from several donors. The length of the CDR3 is 12 residues. V gave up 6 bases and J gave up 6 bases, with 9 bases separating them. Per the germline V gene, CDR1 is MGHDK and CDR2 is SYGVNS. V gene TRBV25-1 combines with J gene TRBJ2-1; perhaps TRBD1 as D (6 bases). This sequence originates from a human donor in good health. Sample: T cells isolated from PBMCs. The CDR3 loop is CASRTGLNEQFF. The CDR3 coding sequence is TGTGCCAGCAGGACAGGTCTCAATGAGCAGTTCTTC.